Listed here are 3 T cell receptor beta chains from one sample, sequenced in a study of T cells in Graves' hyperthyroidism and ophthalmopathy (dated by TCRdb to the late 2010s). Receptor amplification or capture employed multiplex PCR. Sequenced on an Illumina HiSeq 2000. The TCR beta CDR3 regions were amplified from RNA transcripts. The first round of RT-PCR for the TCR CDR3 was performed with the HTBI primer set and the Qiagen OneStep RT-PCR kit. Through fastp at Q25 and MiXCR, TCRdb rebuilt clones from the public reads, retaining in-frame beta chains. Rows are combined by CDR3 protein, so each entry shows the most common genes and DNA. This sample has a few hundred thousand distinct CDR3 sequences in its table, and around 20% of those were observed once. The ten largest make up 40% of the sample. The sequenced sample consisted of blood. The receptors were sampled from a man aged 18 to 29 with Graves' ophthalmopathy.

This clonotype was counted many times. V usage is TRBV5-6 and J usage is TRBJ2-1; D may be TRBD2 (5 bases). The CDR3 contains 16 residues. Germline lookup yields CDR1 SGHDT and CDR2 YYEEEE. V was shortened by 0 bases and J by 0 bases, with 10 bases between the two germline ends. In nucleotides, the CDR3 is TGTGCCAGCAGCTTGGGTGGACTGACCTCCTACAATGAGCAGTTCTTC. As protein: CASSLGGLTSYNEQFF.

Only a few counts were recorded for this clonotype. The V and J genes are TRBV20-1 and TRBJ1-3; D may be TRBD1 (5 bases). Germline CDR1 is DFQATT and CDR2 is SNEGSKA (reference sequence). Trimming left V 3 bases short and J 6 bases short, with 12 bases between. The CDR3 is made up of 13 amino acids. The CDR3 nucleotides read TGCAGTGCTAGGGAGGGCAGGGAAAACACCATATATTTT. Its protein product is CSAREGRENTIYF.

The rearrangement links TRBV20-1 to TRBJ2-2, with 10 bases that match TRBD2. Losses at the gene ends were 1 base for V and 5 bases for J; bases not matched to a gene: 7. The CDR3 runs 16 residues. Germline CDR1 is DFQATT and CDR2 is SNEGSKA (reference sequence). The CDR3 DNA follows: TGCAGTGCTAGAGGCCTAGCGGGGGCGGGGACCGGGGAGCTGTTTTTT. It encodes CSARGLAGAGTGELFF.